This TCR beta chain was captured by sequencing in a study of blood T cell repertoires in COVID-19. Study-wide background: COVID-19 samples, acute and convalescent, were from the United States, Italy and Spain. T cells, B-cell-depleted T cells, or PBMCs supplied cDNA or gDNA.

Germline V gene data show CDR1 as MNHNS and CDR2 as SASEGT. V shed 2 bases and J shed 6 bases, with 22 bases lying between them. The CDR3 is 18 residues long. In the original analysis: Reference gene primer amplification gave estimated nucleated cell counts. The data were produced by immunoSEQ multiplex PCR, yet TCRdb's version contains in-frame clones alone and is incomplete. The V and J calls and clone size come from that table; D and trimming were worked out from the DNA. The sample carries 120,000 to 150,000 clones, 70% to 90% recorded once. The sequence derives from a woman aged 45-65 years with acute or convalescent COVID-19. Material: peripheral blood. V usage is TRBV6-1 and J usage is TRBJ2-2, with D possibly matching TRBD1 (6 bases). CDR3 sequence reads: CASSEPRPAGVTSGELFF. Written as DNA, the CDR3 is TGTGCCAGCAGTGAACCGAGGCCCGCAGGGGTTACCTCCGGGGAGCTGTTTTTT.